This T cell receptor beta chain was identified during a study of control samples from healthy donors and cancer patients (dated by TCRdb to about 2020). About this clone itself: What this receptor recognizes is not known. Per-base quality was not reported, and no clone a single base away is much larger than it.

Receptor libraries were prepared by the immunoSEQ multiplex PCR assay. Here the immuneACCESS table is served through TCRdb, limited to in-frame sequences with V and J called. Missing clones are a known gap in these copies; in checked studies unresolved V genes cover under half, and the rest lacks a known reason. The sample contains about 170,000 clones, more than 85% of them found a single time. The ten largest clones add up to about 2% of the sample. This receptor was obtained from a woman aged 40 to 55 in good health. Sequenced input: blood.

The CDR3: CASSVGGAMGSGNTIYF. DNA sequence: TGTGCCAGCAGCGTAGGGGGGGCCATGGGGTCTGGAAACACCATATATTTT. Recombination connected TRBV9 to TRBJ1-3, with a weak D call of TRBD1 (6 bases match). The junction carries 14 bases between V and J, which are trimmed by 0 bases and 1 base respectively. CDR1 and CDR2, per the germline V gene, are SGDLS and YYNGEE. Counted from cysteine to phenylalanine, this CDR3 has 17 amino acids. Left in the record is the CDR3 DNA by itself, 51 bases read in frame from the first base.